This TCR beta chain came from a study of blood T cell repertoires in COVID-19. Overall study: COVID-19 samples collected from the United States, Italy and Spain covered acute and convalescent phases. The analysed material was cDNA or gDNA that came from T cells, B-cell-depleted T cells, or PBMCs.

This clone was detected only a few times. Study processing details: Reference gene primer amplification gave nucleated cell count estimates. Data came from immunoSEQ multiplex PCR; TCRdb stores just in-frame clones and leaves some out. Clonal size and the V and J genes are those of that table, whereas D and trimming came from the DNA. Altogether tens of thousands of clones are present, 83% being singletons, with the ten largest covering 25% to 35%. The trim removed 5 bases at V and 3 bases at J, leaving 6 bases unmatched. In germline, CDR1 is SEHNR, CDR2 FQNEAQ (reference sequence). The CDR3 loop spans 15 amino acids.

The receptor was derived from a woman over 75 with acute or convalescent COVID-19. The V and J genes are TRBV7-9 and TRBJ2-7; 11 bases are shared with TRBD2. The material sequenced was peripheral blood. CDR3 nucleotides: TGTGCCAGCAGCGCCGGACTAGCGGGCATCTACGAGCAGTACTTC. As protein: CASSAGLAGIYEQYF.